Listed below are T cell receptor beta chains from one sample, sequenced in a study of cytomegalovirus exposure and HLA in healthy donors. Sequenced by immunoSEQ multiplex PCR; TCRdb stores in-frame clones only, minus some. The table includes approximately 39,000 clones, over 80% detected once. The sequenced sample consisted of PBMCs. The receptors originated from a man between 18 and 35 years old in good health and CMV-seronegative. Both conserved end residues are trimmed from each CDR3. Fields, in order: clone size, V gene, CDR3 protein. Expanded clones get a size class; other rows say once, few or many, or leave the size out.

. TRBV11-2 ASSPGGAFYSGNTIY
once TRBV28 ASSLGGGDYGYT
. TRBV7-9 ASSLVSGQASYNEQF
. TRBV7-9 ASSLASVEKLF
. TRBV10-3 AISEDISGGNSPLH
. TRBV30 AWVRTGVNYGYT
. TRBV4-1 ASSQDWGSEQETQY
once TRBV27 ASKLRALSTDTQY
. TRBV5-1 ASSKDRGSNYGYT
. TRBV19 ASTPRPGQGLYEQY
. TRBV4-2 ASSQREGWNTEAF
. TRBV5-1 ASSLEPGGTNSPLH
. TRBV7-8 ASSRYRGNPYEQY
. TRBV27 ASSSPSGGYEQY
. TRBV5-4 ASSFSTGHTEAF
. TRBV18 ASSPPAGGSYNEQF
. TRBV27 ASSLRGGTEAF
. TRBV5-1 ASSSRQGIFYEQY
. TRBV27 ASTSGTANTGELF
. TRBV6-6 ASTPTGVKSPLH
. TRBV7-9 ASSSGTPPYEQY
. TRBV21-1 ASSKAGGTHYEQY
. TRBV19 ASRGLLSGTGNTIY
. TRBV2 ASRRGQGSDRTEAF
. TRBV7-3 ASRQNSGANVLT
once TRBV7-7 ASSDISGGPYNEQF
. TRBV10-3 AISSRQGTTEAF
. TRBV30 AWSAGTSPPYEQY
. TRBV5-1 ASTREGSSYNEQF
. TRBV7-9 ASSLAGQDYGYT
. TRBV7-8 ASSLRDNLNTEAF
. TRBV5-6 ASSLSGRIN
. TRBV11-2 ASSLSSSGLQETQY
. TRBV4-2 ASSQGGRADNEQF
. TRBV5-4 ASSLAGGSGYT
. TRBV7-9 ASSSYRDPAF
once TRBV10-3 AIRADRGNTEAF
. TRBV14 ASSQSAYEQY
. TRBV9 ASSPFEGVKEAF
. TRBV7-6 ASSFDRVSSYNEQF
. TRBV7-6 ASSLVTGFSGNTIY
. TRBV6-5 ASSYQGANTEAF
. TRBV5-1 ASSLDSRTYEQY
. TRBV28 ASSSLSYEQY